The entry below gives a single T cell receptor (beta chain) sequence along with its context. Its antigen is still unknown. Per-base quality was not reported, and no clone a single base away is much larger than it. The record originates from a study of blood T cells in healthy people across ages (dated by TCRdb to 2014 to 2015). In terms of the full investigation: Template switching captured roughly one uniquely barcoded TCR beta cDNA molecule per two T cells in model experiments. Age-related changes in TCR beta repertoire diversity were measured in the study by deep sequencing normalized with unique cDNA molecular identifiers. The donors were split into four age groups: young (average 16 years), middle-aged (more than 35), aged (about 56) and long-lived (more than 80). To avoid experimental bias, donors of different ages were spread randomly across the sequencing lanes. The study analyzed two additional independent replicas of 1 million unique cDNA reads from the same blood draw for two donors, one aged 18 to 30 and one aged 80 or older. On the study overall, not on this receptor specifically: Compared with the aged group, more naive CD4+ T cells, fewer expanded clones and increased TCR diversity were shown by the long-lived group, suggesting age selection. The percentage of naive T cells measured by flow cytometry correlated strongly with observed TCR beta diversity. Estimates of total diversity based on one million sequenced T cells were regarded as lower bounds and as underestimates. As age increased, observed TCR beta diversity per million T cells dropped in a roughly linear way, and a significant reduction was already evident by age about 36. The CMV infection status of donors was not known, potentially confounding age-related changes in expanded clonotypes. Since profiling was done on bulk unsorted PBMCs, naive and antigen-experienced compartments could not be conclusively compared.

Donors were 40 or so systemically healthy Caucasian individuals from Russia aged roughly 6 to 95 years. Each donor gave approximately 9.3 milliliters of peripheral blood, collected into EDTA-treated Vacutainer tubes. Ficoll-Paque density-gradient centrifugation was used to isolate PBMCs, with at least 6 million per sample. Total RNA was extracted from PBMCs with Trizol reagent, with at least 6 micrograms obtained per sample. For every donor, an aliquot of PBMCs went through flow cytometry to measure the percentages of naive CD45RAhigh/CD27high T cells. From cysteine to phenylalanine, the CDR3 is 16 amino acids long. The DNA shown is the 48-base CDR3, in frame from base 1. CDR1 and CDR2, per the germline V gene, are SGHVS and FNYEAQ. The library was built by means of 5' RACE. The listed sequencing device is Illumina HiSeq 2500. A second PCR of about 7 to 12 cycles was run with a J-beta primer mix and a sample-barcoded 5' primer. A unique molecular identifier was introduced onto each TCR beta cDNA molecule by a template-switch 5' adaptor carrying 12 random nucleotides. Each sample yielded at least 2.5 million CDR3-containing paired-end reads. First-strand cDNA synthesis was performed from all RNA using the Mint cDNA synthesis kit, with priming by a TRBC-specific oligonucleotide. Following uracil-DNA glycosylase treatment, a first 18-cycle PCR with universal primers M1SS and BC2_uni_R was performed on all cDNA. In the authors' own workflow: For normalization, 1 million high-quality reads were randomly selected from each sample, with every read carrying a distinct molecular identifier. Reads sharing molecular identifiers were discarded rather than binned into consensus sequences. MiTCR, run with a Q25 quality threshold and the strictest error-elimination algorithm, handled CDR3 identification, clonotype clustering and error correction. A nonparametric unseen species model with Euler transformation was used to estimate a lower bound on total TCR beta diversity. TCRdb cleaned the public reads at Q25 with fastp, built clones with MiXCR and kept in-frame beta chains. All rows with the same CDR3 protein become a single entry with the most common DNA and genes. The V and J calls were determined by TCRdb, not by the authors. This sample lists approximately 1.5 million distinct CDR3 sequences; about 42% were detected once. Under 5% of the sample comes from the top ten.

The sequenced sample consisted of blood. The receptor comes from a woman aged 18-29 years in good health. The rearranged segments are TRBV7-6 and TRBJ2-1; 7 of the junction bases match TRBD1. The DNA matches TRBJ2-7 better at its end, which makes the J call doubtful. The CDR3 here reads CASSENTGVSYNEQYF. Read as DNA, the sequence is TGTGCCAGCAGCGAGAATACAGGGGTCTCCTACAATGAGCAGTACTTC.